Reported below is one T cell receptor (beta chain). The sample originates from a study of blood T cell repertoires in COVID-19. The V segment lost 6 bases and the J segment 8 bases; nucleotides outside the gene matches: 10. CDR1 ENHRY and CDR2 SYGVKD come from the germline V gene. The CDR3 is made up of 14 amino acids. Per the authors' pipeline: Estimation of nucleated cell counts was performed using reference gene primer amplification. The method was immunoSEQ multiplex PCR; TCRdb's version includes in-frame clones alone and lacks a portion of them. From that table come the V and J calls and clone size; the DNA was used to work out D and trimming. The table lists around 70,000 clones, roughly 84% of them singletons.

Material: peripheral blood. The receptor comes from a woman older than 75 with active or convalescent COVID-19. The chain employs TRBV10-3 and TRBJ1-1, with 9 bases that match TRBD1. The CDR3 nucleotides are TGTGCCATCAGCCCCGGACAGGGGTTGGGCGAAGCTTTCTTT. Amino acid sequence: CAISPGQGLGEAFF.